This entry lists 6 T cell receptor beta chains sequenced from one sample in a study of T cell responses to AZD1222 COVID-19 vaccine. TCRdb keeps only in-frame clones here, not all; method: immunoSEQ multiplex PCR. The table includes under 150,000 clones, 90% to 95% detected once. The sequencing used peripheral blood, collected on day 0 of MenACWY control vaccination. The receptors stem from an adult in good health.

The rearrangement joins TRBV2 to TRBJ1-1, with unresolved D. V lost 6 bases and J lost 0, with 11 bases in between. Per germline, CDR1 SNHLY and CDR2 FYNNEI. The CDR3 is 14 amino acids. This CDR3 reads CASRAGQMNTEAFF. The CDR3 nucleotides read TGTGCCAGCAGAGCAGGCCAAATGAACACTGAAGCTTTCTTT. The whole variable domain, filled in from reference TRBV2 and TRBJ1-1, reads EPEVTQTPSHQVTQMGQEVILRCVPISNHLYFYWYRQILGQKVEFLVSFYNNEISEKSEIFDDQFSVERPDGSNFTLKIRSTKLEDSAMYFCASRAGQMNTEAFFGQGTRLTVV.

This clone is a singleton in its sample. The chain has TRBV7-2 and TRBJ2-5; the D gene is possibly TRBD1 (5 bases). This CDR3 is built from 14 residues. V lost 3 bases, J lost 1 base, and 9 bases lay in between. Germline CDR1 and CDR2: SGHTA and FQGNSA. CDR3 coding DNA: TGTGCCAGCAGCTTCCAGGGCACCCAAGAGACCCAGTACTTC. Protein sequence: CASSFQGTQETQYF.

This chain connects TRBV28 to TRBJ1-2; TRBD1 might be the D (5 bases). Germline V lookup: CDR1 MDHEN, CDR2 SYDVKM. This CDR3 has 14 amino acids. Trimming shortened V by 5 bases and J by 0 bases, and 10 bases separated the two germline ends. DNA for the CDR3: TGTGCCAGCAGTCTGGGGGGGACTAACTATGGCTACACCTTC. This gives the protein CASSLGGTNYGYTF.

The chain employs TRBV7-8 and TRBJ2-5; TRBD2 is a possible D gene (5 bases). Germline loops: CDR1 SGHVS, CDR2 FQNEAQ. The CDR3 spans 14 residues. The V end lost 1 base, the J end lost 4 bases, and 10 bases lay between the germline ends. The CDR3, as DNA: TGTGCCAGCAGCTTAGGAGGGTTAGGAGAGACCCAGTACTTC. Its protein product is CASSLGGLGETQYF.

This CDR3 is CASSIPLAYNEQFF. For the CDR3, the DNA is TGTGCCAGTAGTATCCCACTAGCGTACAATGAGCAGTTCTTC. V gene TRBV19 combines with J gene TRBJ2-1; 7 positions agree with TRBD2. Per germline, CDR1 LNHDA and CDR2 SQIVND (reference sequence). The CDR3 loop spans 14 amino acids. V was clipped by 3 bases and J by 4 bases; unmatched bases: 3.

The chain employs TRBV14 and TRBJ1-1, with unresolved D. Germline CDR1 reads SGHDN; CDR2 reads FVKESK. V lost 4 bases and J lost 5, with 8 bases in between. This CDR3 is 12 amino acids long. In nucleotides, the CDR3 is TGTGCCAGCAGCCTTGCGCAAACTGAAGCTTTCTTT. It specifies CASSLAQTEAFF.